The TCR beta chain described here comes from a study of metastatic and nonmetastatic thyroid tumors. Whole-study results and caveats: TCR beta diversity was reportedly significantly higher in malignant thyroid tumors than benign nodules, in blood and tumor.

There are many counts of this clone. Its antigen remains unidentified. In the original processing: Researchers built a distant-metastasis classifier for papillary thyroid cancer that drew on CDR3 differences across clinicopathological groups. MiXCR reprocessed the PCR reads for TCRdb. The V and J calls were not made by the authors but by TCRdb's processing. This sample has approximately 32,000 clones, with over 14% found just once. No patient received treatment before thyroid surgery. Germline V gives CDR1 MNHNS, CDR2 SASEGT. The CDR3 is made up of 14 amino acids. Trimming cost V 7 bases and J 2 bases, with 14 bases left between them.

Material for sequencing was blood. This receptor was identified in a male donor with papillary thyroid cancer or a benign thyroid nodule (not recorded which). Some clones in this sample may be carry-over from other donors' samples. V usage is TRBV6-1 and J usage is TRBJ2-5; D possibly corresponds to TRBD2 (6 bases). The CDR3 spells CASTPSGLQETQYF. The CDR3 coding sequence is TGTGCCAGCACCCCCTCGGGACTTCAAGAGACCCAGTACTTC.